This T cell receptor (beta chain) is from a study of identical twins. This clonotype was picked up many times. Trimming at V came to 6 bases and at J to 3 bases, leaving 10 bases not matched to a gene. The CDR3 has 15 residues. The V gene's germline CDR1 is DFQATT and CDR2 SNEGSKA (reference sequence). Unique molecular identifiers were present on the cDNA, and a universal primer site came from template switching. TCRdb re-called the 5' RACE reads with MiXCR, one entry per CDR3 protein. This sample has under 800,000 distinct CDR3 sequences, with roughly 20% found just once. Another study also made use of these data, one on T cells expressing NK-cell markers. That source reports: In several experiments, sorting was restricted to alpha-beta TCR T cells by an anti-gamma-delta TCR antibody.

The sequencing input was PBMCs. The V gene is TRBV20-1, the J gene TRBJ2-1; 8 bases match TRBD2. The source is a woman aged 18-29 years in good health. CDR3 bases: TGCAGTGCCCCGAGTCTACTAGCGGACTACAATGAGCAGTTCTTC. Protein product: CSAPSLLADYNEQFF.